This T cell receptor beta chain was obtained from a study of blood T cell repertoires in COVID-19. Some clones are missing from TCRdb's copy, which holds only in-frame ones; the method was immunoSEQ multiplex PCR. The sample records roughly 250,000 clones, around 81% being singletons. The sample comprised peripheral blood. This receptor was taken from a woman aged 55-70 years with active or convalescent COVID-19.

The CDR3 loop is CASSRQGRTDTQYF. CDR3 in DNA: TGTGCCAGCAGCCGACAGGGGAGGACAGATACGCAGTATTTT. V is TRBV6-2 or TRBV6-3 and J is TRBJ2-3, with TRBD1 identical over 8 bases. The CDR3 covers 14 residues. The ends lost 6 bases at V and 3 bases at J; junction bases unmatched: 5. CDR1 and CDR2 from the germline V gene are MNHEY and SVGEGT.